This record looks at one T cell receptor beta chain sequence and its context. No antigen is known for it. This was the immunoSEQ v3 assay. Assay used: immunoSEQ multiplex PCR; TCRdb lists only in-frame clones, some missing. The sample includes approximately 27,000 clones, roughly 72% of them seen just once. This record belongs to a study of TIL therapy for anti-PD-1-resistant metastatic lung cancer. Study summary: Median patient age was 54, ranging roughly 38-75 years. General study findings and limits: Treatment-naive, never-smoker and oncogene-addicted patients were overrepresented in this highly selected cohort.

V lost 3 bases and J 6 bases, leaving 14 bases between the germline ends. This CDR3 comprises 14 residues. Germline V gene sequence: CDR1 SQVTM, CDR2 ANQGSEA. Specified time point: pre-treatment sample, taken before nivolumab and TIL therapy. Most excised metastases sampled were pleural nodules or supraclavicular lymph nodes. The sample here was tumor tissue, taken at baseline. The sequence derives from a person aged 25-80 years with non-small cell lung cancer. V is TRBV29-1 and J is TRBJ2-2, with D maybe TRBD1 (5 bases). CDR3 region: CSVDKGRSAGELFF. CDR3 DNA: TGCAGCGTTGACAAGGGGCGATCTGCCGGGGAGCTGTTTTTT.